This T cell receptor beta chain was observed in a study of blood T cell repertoires in COVID-19. Turning to the study itself: PBMCs, B-cell-depleted T cells, or T cells were the source of the cDNA or gDNA that made up the material.

The cohort comprised adults aged about 18 to 100 years residing in approximately 25 US areas. Source study methods: Scientists estimated how many nucleated cells there were by amplifying reference gene primers. TCRdb keeps only in-frame clones here, not all; method: immunoSEQ multiplex PCR. That table furnishes V, J and clone size, whereas the DNA furnished D and trimming. The data hold more than 250,000 clones, with around 88% observed a single time. This CDR3 comprises 16 residues. The V segment lost 5 bases and the J segment 6 bases; nucleotides outside the gene matches: 12. In germline, CDR1 is SGHRS, CDR2 YFSETQ.

The sequenced material came from PBMCs or T cells enriched from blood (not recorded which). The TCR comes from a woman aged 40 to 50 with acute COVID-19. This chain connects TRBV5-1 to TRBJ1-1, with 11 bases matching TRBD1. In DNA, the CDR3 is TGCGCCAGCAGGGCCCCAGACCCGGGACAGGGGGCTGAAGCTTTCTTT. Translated, it gives CASRAPDPGQGAEAFF.